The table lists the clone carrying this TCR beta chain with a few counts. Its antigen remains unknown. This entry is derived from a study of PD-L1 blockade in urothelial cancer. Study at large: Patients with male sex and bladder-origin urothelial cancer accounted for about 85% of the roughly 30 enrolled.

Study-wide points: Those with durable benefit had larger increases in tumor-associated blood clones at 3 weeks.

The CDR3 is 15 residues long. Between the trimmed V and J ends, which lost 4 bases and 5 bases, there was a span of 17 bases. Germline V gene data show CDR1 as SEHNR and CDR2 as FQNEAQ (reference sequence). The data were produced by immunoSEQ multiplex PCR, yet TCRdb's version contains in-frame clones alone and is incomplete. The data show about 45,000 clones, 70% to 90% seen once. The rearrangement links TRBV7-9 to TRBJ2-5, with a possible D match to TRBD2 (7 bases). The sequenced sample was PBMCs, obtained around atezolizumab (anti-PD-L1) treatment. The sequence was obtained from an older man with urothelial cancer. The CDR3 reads CASSSLRGGSETQYF. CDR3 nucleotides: TGTGCCAGCAGCTCCCTCAGGGGCGGGAGCGAGACCCAGTACTTC.